These 28 T cell receptor beta chains came from one sample sequenced in a study of T cell changes during pregnancy in multiple sclerosis. Clones were sequenced by immunoSEQ multiplex PCR, and TCRdb holds only the in-frame ones, with some missing. The sample lists some 90,000 clones, roughly 90% seen once, with 1.5% to 1.7% in the top ten. Here the sequenced sample was peripheral blood, taken in the first trimester of pregnancy. The receptors were gathered from a female donor with multiple sclerosis, enrolled in a pregnancy study.

The chain employs TRBV11-1 and TRBJ2-3; 13 positions agree with TRBD2. The CDR3 covers 17 residues. Germline V lookup: CDR1 SGHAT, CDR2 FQDESV (reference sequence). Trimming cost V 2 bases and J 0 bases; bases outside gene matches: 2. The DNA of the CDR3 is TGTGCCAGCAGCTTATTGACTAGCGGGAGGAGCACAGATACGCAGTATTTT. Amino acids: CASSLLTSGRSTDTQYF.

This chain links TRBV4-1 with TRBJ2-5, with 9 bases aligning to TRBD1. This CDR3 region has 14 residues. Germline V gene data show CDR1 as MGHRA and CDR2 as YSYEKL. Germline trimming cut 5 bases from V and 5 bases from J; bases unmatched to any gene: 6. This chain's CDR3 is CASSSQGALETQYF. DNA for the CDR3: TGCGCCAGCAGCTCACAGGGGGCGTTGGAGACCCAGTACTTC.

This clone was seen a single time. In the same sample, other DNA sequences code for this CDR3. The chain is built from TRBV18 and TRBJ2-5; no definite D call. The germline V gene has CDR1 KGHSH and CDR2 LQKENI. V lost 3 bases, J lost 2 bases, and 4 bases lay in between. The CDR3 is 12 residues long. DNA for the CDR3: TGTGCCAGCTCACCGTATCAAGAGACCCAGTACTTC. It is translated as CASSPYQETQYF. The whole variable domain, remainder taken from reference TRBV18 and TRBJ2-5, is NAGVMQNPRHLVRRRGQEARLRCSPMKGHSHVYWYRQLPEEGLKFMVYLQKENIIDESGMPKERFSAEFPKEGPSILRIQQVVRGDSAAYFCASSPYQETQYFGPGTRLLVL.

As regards this clone: Within the sample, other DNA sequences also encode this same CDR3. J is TRBJ1-2 and V is TRBV5-1, with 7 bases fitting TRBD1. There are 13 residues in the CDR3. Germline V gives CDR1 SGHRS, CDR2 YFSETQ. The V and J ends lost 4 bases and 4 bases, in that order; junction bases with no gene match: 4. CDR3: CASSLRDSYGYTF. CDR3 nucleotide sequence: TGCGCCAGCAGCCTACGGGACAGCTATGGCTACACCTTC.

This rearrangement joins TRBV5-4 to TRBJ1-1; D uncertain. V lost 7 bases, J lost 0 bases, and 10 bases lay in between. This CDR3 has 13 amino acids. From germline, CDR1 is SGHNT and CDR2 YYREEE (reference sequence). The CDR3 DNA follows: TGTGCCAGCGAGGATCGCATGAACACTGAAGCTTTCTTT. Amino acid sequence: CASEDRMNTEAFF.

The CDR3 is CASSWGDRDGGYTF. In DNA, the CDR3 is TGCGCCAGCAGCTGGGGCGACAGGGATGGTGGCTACACCTTC. This chain uses TRBV5-1 with TRBJ1-2; 7 bases line up with TRBD1. V was clipped by 3 bases and J by 7 bases; unmatched bases: 9. The CDR3 covers 14 residues. Germline loops: CDR1 SGHRS, CDR2 YFSETQ.

Here the CDR3 reads CAIRWGQGEETQYF. CDR3 bases: TGTGCCATCAGATGGGGACAGGGGGAAGAGACCCAGTACTTC. J is TRBJ2-5 and V is TRBV10-3; the match to TRBD1 covers 11 bases. This CDR3 contains 14 residues. V trimming: 6 bases; J trimming: 3 bases; junction bases outside the gene matches: 3. Germline CDR1 ENHRY, CDR2 SYGVKD.

The rearrangement joins TRBV6-1 to TRBJ1-5; D remains unclear. The CDR3 runs to 15 residues. Germline lookup yields CDR1 MNHNS and CDR2 SASEGT. V was shortened by 7 bases and J by 0 bases, with 13 bases between the two germline ends. CDR3 in amino acids: CASIRQQFSNQPQHF. CDR3 DNA sequence: TGTGCCAGCATTAGGCAACAGTTTAGCAATCAGCCCCAGCATTTT.

This clone appeared a few times. The genes are TRBV6-5 and TRBJ1-1; the D is unclear. Germline assignment: CDR1 MNHEY and CDR2 SVGAGI. CDR3 length: 13 amino acids. V was pared by 5 bases and J by 0 bases, with 7 bases between. The CDR3 sequence: CASSGTLNTEAFF. CDR3 in DNA: TGTGCCAGCAGTGGTACATTGAACACTGAAGCTTTCTTT.

The V and J genes are TRBV6-6 and TRBJ1-4, with D possibly being TRBD1 (5 bases). V shed 7 bases and J shed 8 bases, with 8 bases lying between them. The CDR3 runs to 11 residues. The germline CDR1 and CDR2 sequences are MNHNY and SVGAGI (reference sequence). This chain's CDR3 is CASTHREKLFF. In nucleotides, the CDR3 is TGTGCCAGCACCCACAGGGAAAAACTGTTTTTT.

The CDR3 bases are TGTGCCTGGAGTTTCCGGGGGACGTCGCTTAGGGGAAAATACAATCAGCCCCAGCATTTT. Amino acids: CAWSFRGTSLRGKYNQPQHF. V is TRBV30 and J is TRBJ1-5; tentatively, D is TRBD1 (5 bases). With 2 bases removed from V and 3 bases from J, the gap between germline ends came to 29 bases. The CDR3 length is 20 residues. Germline V gene data show CDR1 as GTSNPN and CDR2 as SVGIG (reference sequence).

V usage is TRBV19 and J usage is TRBJ2-1; 8 bases are a match to TRBD2. The CDR3 is 16 residues long. J gave up 5 bases and V 3 bases, and 9 bases lay outside the gene matches. The germline V gene has CDR1 LNHDA and CDR2 SQIVND (reference sequence). As DNA, the CDR3 is TGTGCCAGTAGTATTTTTAGCGGGGCGTTAAACAATGAGCAGTTCTTC. Translated, it gives CASSIFSGALNNEQFF.

The table lists this clone with a count of one. The chain couples TRBV5-6 to TRBJ2-1; D unresolved. With 1 base removed from V and 8 bases from J, the gap between germline ends came to 7 bases. The length of the CDR3 is 12 residues. Germline CDR1 is SGHDT and CDR2 is YYEEEE. The DNA of the CDR3 is TGTGCCAGCAGCTTGTACACGCATGAGCAGTTCTTC. This sequence encodes CASSLYTHEQFF. Combining the CDR3 with reference TRBV5-6 and TRBJ2-1 gives the whole variable domain DAGVTQSPTHLIKTRGQQVTLRCSPKSGHDTVSWYQQALGQGPQFIFQYYEEEERQRGNFPDRFSGHQFPNYSSELNVNALLLGDSALYLCASSLYTHEQFFGPGTRLTVL.

This clone was counted only a few times. The J gene is TRBJ1-1, the V gene TRBV2; D uncertain. There are 14 residues in the CDR3. The germline V gene has CDR1 SNHLY and CDR2 FYNNEI. V was pared by 7 bases and J by 3 bases, with 15 bases between. As DNA, the CDR3 is TGTGCCAGCACTGGGAGTAGGAAGGACACTGAAGCTTTCTTT. Encoded protein: CASTGSRKDTEAFF.

This clone showed up just once. The chain recombines TRBV19 with TRBJ1-1, with 8 positions matching TRBD1. CDR1 LNHDA and CDR2 SQIVND come from the germline V gene (reference sequence). CDR3 length equals 17 residues. The V segment lost 4 bases and the J segment 5 bases; nucleotides outside the gene matches: 15. CDR3 residues: CASSKDDRGVGGTEAFF. The CDR3 nucleotides read TGTGCCAGTAGTAAGGACGACAGGGGAGTGGGAGGGACTGAAGCTTTCTTT.

The rearrangement links TRBV4-2 to TRBJ2-1, with 8 bases matching TRBD1. J gave up 7 bases and V 0 bases, and 8 bases lay outside the gene matches. This CDR3 contains 16 residues. In germline, CDR1 is LGHNA, CDR2 YNFKEQ. Written as DNA, the CDR3 is TGTGCCAGCAGCCAAGATCGGACAGGGCTTTCGAATGAGCAGTTCTTC. Its protein is CASSQDRTGLSNEQFF.

At least ten counts were recorded for this clone. This chain links TRBV4-1 with TRBJ1-4; a weak D match, TRBD1 (5 bases). Looked up from germline, CDR1 is MGHRA and CDR2 is YSYEKL. The V end was cut by 3 bases, the J end by 2 bases, with 13 bases between. CDR3 size: 16 residues. This CDR3 is CASSHRGGATNEKLFF. The CDR3 region has the DNA TGCGCCAGCAGCCATCGAGGAGGGGCCACTAATGAAAAACTGTTTTTT.

The V gene is TRBV6-4, the J gene TRBJ2-1; possibly TRBD2 for D (6 bases). This CDR3 comprises 16 residues. V gave up 6 bases and J gave up 0 bases, with 15 bases separating them. In germline, CDR1 is MRHNA, CDR2 SNTAGT. The CDR3 DNA reads as TGTGCCAGCAGACTGGAGGGCGTGGGCTCCTACAATGAGCAGTTCTTC. This sequence encodes CASRLEGVGSYNEQFF.

J is TRBJ2-7 and V is TRBV25-1; weak D call: TRBD2 (5 bases). This CDR3 region has 11 residues. V was shortened by 9 bases and J by 4 bases, with 10 bases between the two germline ends. Germline values: CDR1 MGHDK, CDR2 SYGVNS. Here the CDR3 DNA reads TGTGCCAGTGACGAGGGTTACGAGCAGTACTTC. Its protein product is CASDEGYEQYF.

The V and J genes are TRBV14 and TRBJ2-6; 9 bases line up with TRBD1. Germline loops: CDR1 SGHDN, CDR2 FVKESK. V lost 8 bases to trimming and J lost 1 base; unmatched junction nucleotides: 12. The CDR3 contains 18 residues. In DNA form, the CDR3 reads TGTGCCAGCCATAGGGTGGGACAGGGTAAATCTGGGGCCAACGTCCTGACTTTC. As protein: CASHRVGQGKSGANVLTF.

The chain is built from TRBV9 and TRBJ2-1, with 11 nucleotides matching TRBD2. V dropped 3 bases and J dropped 2; count of bases not matched to a gene: 4. The CDR3 is 16 residues long. Per germline, CDR1 SGDLS and CDR2 YYNGEE. As DNA, the CDR3 is TGTGCCAGCAGCGGGGGGGGACTAGCGGCCTACAATGAGCAGTTCTTC. It encodes CASSGGGLAAYNEQFF.

V and J are TRBV6-5 and TRBJ2-1, with 8 bases that match TRBD2. This CDR3 has 15 amino acids. Trimming at V came to 3 bases and at J to 3 bases, leaving 4 bases not matched to a gene. From germline, CDR1 is MNHEY and CDR2 SVGAGI. DNA of the CDR3: TGTGCCAGCAGTTATGGACTAGCTAGCTACAATGAGCAGTTCTTC. Translating gives CASSYGLASYNEQFF.

The rearrangement uses TRBV11-2 and TRBJ2-1; 11 positions agree with TRBD2. Germline V gene data show CDR1 as SGHAT and CDR2 as FQNNGV. With V trimmed by 7 bases and J by 4 bases, 6 bases remained unmatched. The CDR3 consists of 15 residues. The CDR3 bases are TGTGCCAGCACCGAACTAGCGGGAGCTTACAATGAGCAGTTCTTC. This gives the protein CASTELAGAYNEQFF.

The CDR3 sequence: CASTPGDTDTQYF. CDR3 bases: TGTGCCAGCACCCCGGGAGACACAGATACGCAGTATTTT. The chain is built from TRBV27 and TRBJ2-3; tentatively, D is TRBD2 (6 bases). Germline assignment: CDR1 MNHEY and CDR2 SMNVEV (reference sequence). CDR3 length: 13 residues. The ends were cut back, 7 bases at V and 2 bases at J, with 10 bases in the middle.

The chain couples TRBV7-9 to TRBJ2-2; the match to TRBD1 covers 10 bases. This CDR3 spans 16 amino acids. Germline V gives CDR1 SEHNR, CDR2 FQNEAQ (reference sequence). J gave up 4 bases and V 5 bases, and 7 bases lay outside the gene matches. CDR3 nucleotide sequence: TGTGCCAGCAGCCTTCCGGGACAGGGGCTCACCGGGGAGCTGTTTTTT. The encoded protein is CASSLPGQGLTGELFF.

This chain joins TRBV27 and TRBJ2-7; 12 bases fit TRBD2. In germline, CDR1 is MNHEY, CDR2 SMNVEV (reference sequence). The V and J ends lost 2 bases and 3 bases, in that order; junction bases with no gene match: 2. The CDR3 is 15 residues long. The CDR3 sequence: CASSLASGRGYEQYF. In DNA form, the CDR3 reads TGTGCCAGCAGTTTAGCTAGCGGGAGGGGCTACGAGCAGTACTTC.

V usage is TRBV12-5 and J usage is TRBJ2-7; a weak D match, TRBD2 (6 bases). Trimming stripped 0 bases from V and 1 base from J, with 16 bases between. The CDR3 is made up of 17 amino acids. Per the germline V gene, CDR1 is LGHNT and CDR2 is FRNRAP. The CDR3 is CASGLVLRRAQSYEQYF. The DNA for the CDR3 is TGTGCTAGTGGTTTGGTACTCCGGAGGGCCCAGTCCTACGAGCAGTACTTC.

The chain uses TRBV30 and TRBJ2-7; 12 bases align to TRBD1. Trimming removed 1 base from V and 1 base from J; junction bases left unmatched: 11. Germline assignment: CDR1 GTSNPN and CDR2 SVGIG (reference sequence). The CDR3 totals 18 residues. In DNA form, the CDR3 reads TGTGCCTGGAGTGGCCTAAAACCGGGACAGGGGGCGTCCTACGAGCAGTACTTC. Translation gives CAWSGLKPGQGASYEQYF.